The text below deals with one TCR beta chain. These data are taken from a study of blood T cell repertoires in COVID-19. As for the study in general: Sources were T cells, B-cell-depleted T cells, or PBMCs; the material itself was cDNA or gDNA.

Measured with immunoSEQ multiplex PCR; TCRdb has only the in-frame clones, and not every one. The sample has 470,000 or so clones, 70% to 90% seen once. V was pared by 1 base and J by 2 bases, with 5 bases between. The CDR3 extends over 13 amino acids. Germline loops: CDR1 SGHDT, CDR2 YYEEEE. The source is a human donor in a cohort sampled during active COVID-19. This chain links TRBV5-6 with TRBJ2-3; D call uncertain. Sample: peripheral blood. CDR3 bases: TGTGCCAGCAGCTTGTCCTACACAGATACGCAGTATTTT. This gives the protein CASSLSYTDTQYF.